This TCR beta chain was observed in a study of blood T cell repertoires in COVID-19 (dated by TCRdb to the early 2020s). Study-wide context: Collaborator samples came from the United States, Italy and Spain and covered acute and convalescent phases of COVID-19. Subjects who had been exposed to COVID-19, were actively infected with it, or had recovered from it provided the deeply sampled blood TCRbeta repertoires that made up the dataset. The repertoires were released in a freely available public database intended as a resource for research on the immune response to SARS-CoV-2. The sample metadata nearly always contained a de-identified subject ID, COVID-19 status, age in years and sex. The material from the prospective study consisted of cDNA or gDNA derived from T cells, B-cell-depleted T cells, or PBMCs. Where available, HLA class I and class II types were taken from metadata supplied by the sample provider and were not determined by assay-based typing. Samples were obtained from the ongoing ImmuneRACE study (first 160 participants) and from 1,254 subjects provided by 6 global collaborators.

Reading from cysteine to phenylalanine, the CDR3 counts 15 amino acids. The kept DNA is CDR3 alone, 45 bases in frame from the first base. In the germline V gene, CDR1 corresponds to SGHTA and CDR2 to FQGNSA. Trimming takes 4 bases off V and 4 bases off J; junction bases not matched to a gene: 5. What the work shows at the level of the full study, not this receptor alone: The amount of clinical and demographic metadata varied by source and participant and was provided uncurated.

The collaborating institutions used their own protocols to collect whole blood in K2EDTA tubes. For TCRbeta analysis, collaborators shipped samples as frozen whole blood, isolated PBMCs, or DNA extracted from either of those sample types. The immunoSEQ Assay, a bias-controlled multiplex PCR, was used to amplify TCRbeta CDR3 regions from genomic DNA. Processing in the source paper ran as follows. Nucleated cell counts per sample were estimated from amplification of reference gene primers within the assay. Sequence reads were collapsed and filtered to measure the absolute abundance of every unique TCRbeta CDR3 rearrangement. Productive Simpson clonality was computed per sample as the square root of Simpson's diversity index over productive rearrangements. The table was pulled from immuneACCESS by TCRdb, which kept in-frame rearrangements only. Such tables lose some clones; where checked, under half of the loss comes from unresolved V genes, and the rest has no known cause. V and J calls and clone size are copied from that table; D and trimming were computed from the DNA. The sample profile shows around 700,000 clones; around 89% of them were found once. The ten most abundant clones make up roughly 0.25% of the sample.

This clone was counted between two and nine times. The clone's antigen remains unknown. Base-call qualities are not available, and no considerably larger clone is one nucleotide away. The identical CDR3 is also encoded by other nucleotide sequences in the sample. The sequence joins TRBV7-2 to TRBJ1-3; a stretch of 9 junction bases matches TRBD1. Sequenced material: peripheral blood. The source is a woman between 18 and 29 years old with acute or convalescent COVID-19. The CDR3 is CASSYGQGSGNTIYF. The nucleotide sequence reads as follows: TGTGCCAGCAGCTATGGACAGGGGTCGGGAAACACCATATATTTT. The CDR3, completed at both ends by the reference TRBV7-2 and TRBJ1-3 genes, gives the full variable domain GAGVSQSPSNKVTEKGKDVELRCDPISGHTALYWYRQSLGQGLEFLIYFQGNSAPDKSGLPSDRFSAERTGGSVSTLTIQRTQQEDSAVYLCASSYGQGSGNTIYFGEGSWLTVV.